A selection of T cell receptor beta chains follows, all from one sample in a study of CD8 T cells in ankylosing spondylitis. TCRdb recomputed calls from the 5' RACE reads with MiXCR, one row per CDR3 protein. The sample includes 340,000 or so distinct CDR3 sequences, approximately 14% of them seen just once. Specimen: blood, either unsorted or a sorted T cell fraction (not recorded which). These receptors originate from a male donor with ankylosing spondylitis or in good health (not recorded which). Each CDR3 is given with its conserved first and last residue. Fields, in order: D gene, J gene, clone size, V gene, CDR3 protein, CDR3 DNA. D genes are given only for firm matches. The size field is filled for only some rows; it gives once, few, many or a size class.

>.|TRBJ2-3|few|TRBV10-2
CATTFAADTQYF
TGCGCCACCACCTTTGCCGCAGATACGCAGTATTTT
>TRBD2|TRBJ2-5|.|TRBV7-2
CASVKAGVETQYF
TGTGCCAGCGTGAAAGCGGGAGTTGAGACCCAGTACTTC
>TRBD1|TRBJ2-1|many|TRBV18
CASSLQGANNEQFF
TGTGCCAGCTCACTCCAGGGGGCCAACAATGAGCAGTTCTTC
>.|TRBJ2-2|.|TRBV6-1
CASRRGGHGELFF
TGTGCCAGCAGACGAGGGGGGCACGGGGAGCTGTTTTTT
>TRBD1|TRBJ2-1|few|TRBV14
CASSQVRGLSYNEQFF
TGTGCCAGCAGCCAAGTCAGGGGGCTGTCCTACAATGAGCAGTTCTTC
>.|TRBJ2-7|once|TRBV25-1
CASSERVVSEQYF
TGTGCCAGCAGTGAACGTGTGGTGTCCGAGCAGTACTTC
>.|TRBJ2-2|.|TRBV6-5
CASTPRGGELFF
TGTGCCAGCACCCCTCGGGGCGGGGAGCTGTTTTTT
>.|TRBJ2-7|few|TRBV29-1
CSVGKTYEQYF
TGCAGCGTTGGGAAGACCTACGAGCAGTACTTC
>.|TRBJ2-7|few|TRBV27
CASRKGDTLSYEQYF
TGTGCCAGCAGGAAAGGGGACACCCTTTCCTACGAGCAGTACTTC
>TRBD1|TRBJ2-7|few|TRBV5-1
CASSRDRGSGEQYF
TGCGCCAGCAGCAGAGACAGGGGGAGCGGAGAGCAGTACTTC
>.|TRBJ1-2|.|TRBV12-3/TRBV12-4
CASSLGRSNYGYAF
TGTGCCAGCAGTTTAGGCCGATCTAACTATGGCTACGCCTTC
>.|TRBJ1-5|many|TRBV9
CASSVGQGGNQPQHF
TGTGCCAGCAGCGTAGGGCAGGGCGGCAATCAGCCCCAGCATTTT
>.|TRBJ2-7|.|TRBV3-1
CASSQDLAPYEQYF
TGTGCCAGCAGCCAAGACTTAGCACCCTACGAGCAGTACTTC
>.|TRBJ2-2|.|TRBV7-7
CASSLGGGVGTGELFF
TGTGCCAGCAGCTTAGGGGGCGGTGTCGGTACCGGGGAGCTGTTTTTT
>TRBD2|TRBJ2-7|many|TRBV12-3/TRBV12-4
CASSPRTSGAYEQYF
TGTGCCAGCAGTCCCCGGACTAGCGGGGCCTACGAGCAGTACTTC
>.|TRBJ2-3|few|TRBV5-1
CASSLARASLSTDTQYF
TGCGCCAGCAGCTTGGCCAGGGCATCGCTCAGCACAGATACGCAGTATTTT
>.|TRBJ2-7|.|TRBV10-3
CAISPTTRSTTAYEQYF
TGTGCCATCAGTCCGACCACCCGTTCAACAACCGCCTACGAGCAGTACTTC
>.|TRBJ2-3|.|TRBV24-1
CATSDHQTSTDTQYF
TGTGCCACCAGTGATCACCAGACTAGCACAGATACGCAGTATTTT
>.|TRBJ1-5|many|TRBV7-9
CASSLGAGQHQPQHF
TGTGCCAGCAGCTTAGGTGCGGGACAACATCAGCCCCAGCATTTT
>.|TRBJ2-5|few|TRBV7-9
CASSPQGQETQYF
TGTGCCAGCAGTCCACAGGGTCAAGAGACCCAGTACTTC
>TRBD2|TRBJ2-3|.|TRBV6-5
CASSYSKITTGGVSDTQYF
TGTGCCAGCAGTTACTCAAAAATTACGACGGGGGGGGTATCAGATACGCAGTATTTT
>.|TRBJ1-5|few|TRBV20-1
CSAPMGVGQPQHF
TGCAGTGCCCCGATGGGGGTTGGGCAGCCCCAGCATTTT
>TRBD2|TRBJ2-3|few|TRBV15
CATSPGLAGGLITDTQYF
TGTGCCACCAGCCCGGGACTAGCGGGGGGACTAATCACAGATACGCAGTATTTT
>TRBD2|TRBJ2-1|few|TRBV12-3/TRBV12-4
CASSPGTSGAYNEQFF
TGTGCCAGCAGTCCGGGTACTAGCGGGGCTTACAATGAGCAGTTCTTC
>.|TRBJ1-4|.|TRBV7-9
CASSSTGPGELFF
TGTGCCAGCAGCTCGACAGGCCCAGGGGAACTGTTTTTT
>TRBD1|TRBJ2-6|few|TRBV10-3
CAGLGYQGAQFSGANVLTF
TGTGCCGGGCTAGGGTATCAGGGGGCCCAATTCTCTGGGGCCAACGTCCTGACTTTC
>.|TRBJ2-1|few|TRBV3-1
CASSQGRFNEQFF
TGTGCCAGCAGCCAAGGACGGTTCAATGAGCAGTTCTTC
>.|TRBJ1-2|.|TRBV3-1
CASSQSAANYGYTF
TGTGCCAGCAGCCAATCAGCAGCTAACTATGGCTACACCTTC
>TRBD1|TRBJ2-4|few|TRBV20-1
CSAPDRGGKNIQYF
TGCAGTGCTCCCGACAGGGGAGGCAAAAACATTCAGTACTTC
>.|TRBJ2-7|.|TRBV5-1
CASSLEEGYEQYF
TGCGCCAGCAGCTTGGAGGAGGGCTACGAGCAGTACTTC
>.|TRBJ2-3|few|TRBV15
CATSRSKPLTDTQYF
TGTGCCACCAGCAGAAGTAAACCCCTCACAGATACGCAGTATTTT
>.|TRBJ1-2|many|TRBV5-1
CASSVEADYGYTF
TGCGCCAGCAGCGTGGAGGCGGACTATGGCTACACCTTC
>TRBD1|TRBJ1-1|.|TRBV4-2
CASSQDLRQGGTEAFF
TGTGCCAGCAGCCAAGACCTTCGACAGGGTGGCACTGAAGCTTTCTTT
>.|TRBJ1-1|few|TRBV19
CASSILAADTEAFF
TGTGCCAGTAGTATATTGGCGGCGGACACTGAAGCTTTCTTT
>TRBD2|TRBJ2-4|.|TRBV6-5
CASSYGGDAKNIQYF
TGTGCCAGCAGTTACGGGGGGGACGCCAAAAACATTCAGTACTTC
>.|TRBJ2-7|.|TRBV30
CAWSSGTDYEQYF
TGTGCCTGGAGTTCGGGGACGGACTACGAGCAGTACTTC
>TRBD2|TRBJ2-2|.|TRBV11-2
CASSRTSGMPGELFF
TGTGCCAGCAGCAGGACTAGCGGGATGCCCGGGGAGCTGTTTTTT
>.|TRBJ2-5|.|TRBV5-1
CASSLALHPQETQYF
TGCGCCAGCAGCTTGGCACTGCATCCCCAAGAGACCCAGTACTTC
>.|TRBJ1-3|.|TRBV3-1
CASSRGYSGNTIYF
TGTGCCAGCAGCCGGGGGTACTCTGGAAACACCATATATTTT
>.|TRBJ1-2|few|TRBV10-3
CAITPRSSDYGYTF
TGTGCCATCACTCCTCGGTCTTCGGACTATGGCTACACCTTC
>TRBD2|TRBJ2-1|.|TRBV10-2
CASSETGGRNEQFF
TGCGCCAGCAGTGAGACGGGGGGGCGTAATGAGCAGTTCTTC
>TRBD2|TRBJ2-7|few|TRBV7-2
CASSHYLAGGRSYEQYF
TGTGCCAGCAGCCACTACCTAGCGGGGGGACGCTCCTACGAGCAGTACTTC
>.|TRBJ1-1|.|TRBV7-9
CASSREGSTEAFF
TGTGCCAGCAGCCGGGAGGGGAGCACTGAAGCTTTCTTT
>TRBD2|TRBJ2-3|few|TRBV15
CATSAGESSSTDTQYF
TGTGCCACCAGCGCGGGAGAGAGTTCTAGCACAGATACGCAGTATTTT
>TRBD2|TRBJ2-7|.|TRBV20-1
CSAYLGTSGRNEQYF
TGCAGTGCGTACCTGGGGACTAGCGGGAGGAACGAGCAGTACTTC
>TRBD1|TRBJ1-1|few|TRBV5-6
CASSLGTGRVTEAFF
TGTGCCAGCAGCTTGGGGACAGGGAGAGTCACTGAAGCTTTCTTT
>.|TRBJ1-2|.|TRBV6-5
CASSYRQDAYGYTF
TGTGCCAGCAGTTACCGGCAGGACGCCTATGGCTACACCTTC
>.|TRBJ1-2|.|TRBV13
CAISPGTLYGYTF
TGTGCCATCAGCCCCGGGACGCTCTACGGCTACACCTTC
>.|TRBJ1-2|few|TRBV9
CASSVTGIHYGYTF
TGTGCCAGCAGCGTAACAGGGATCCACTATGGCTACACCTTC
>.|TRBJ2-7|.|TRBV20-1
CSAGELYEQYF
TGCAGTGCTGGAGAACTATACGAGCAGTACTTC
>TRBD2|TRBJ2-5|.|TRBV5-1
CASSAGTSGSETQYF
TGCGCCAGCAGCGCAGGGACTAGCGGGAGCGAGACCCAGTACTTC
>.|TRBJ2-7|many|TRBV29-1
CSVETTDFARGEQYF
TGCAGCGTTGAAACCACCGACTTCGCTCGGGGCGAGCAGTACTTC
>.|TRBJ2-7|.|TRBV25-1
CASSPGGRLTYEQYF
TGTGCCAGCAGTCCGGGGGGCCGTCTTACCTACGAGCAGTACTTC
>.|TRBJ2-2|many|TRBV5-1
CASSLEDTGIGELFF
TGCGCCAGCAGCTTGGAGGATACAGGGATCGGGGAGCTGTTTTTT
>.|TRBJ1-2|few|TRBV12-3/TRBV12-4
CASTRKSNYGYTF
TGTGCCAGCACCCGTAAGAGCAACTATGGCTACACCTTC
>.|TRBJ1-4|few|TRBV7-9
CASSLAVVNEKLFF
TGTGCCAGCAGCTTAGCGGTCGTGAATGAAAAACTGTTTTTT